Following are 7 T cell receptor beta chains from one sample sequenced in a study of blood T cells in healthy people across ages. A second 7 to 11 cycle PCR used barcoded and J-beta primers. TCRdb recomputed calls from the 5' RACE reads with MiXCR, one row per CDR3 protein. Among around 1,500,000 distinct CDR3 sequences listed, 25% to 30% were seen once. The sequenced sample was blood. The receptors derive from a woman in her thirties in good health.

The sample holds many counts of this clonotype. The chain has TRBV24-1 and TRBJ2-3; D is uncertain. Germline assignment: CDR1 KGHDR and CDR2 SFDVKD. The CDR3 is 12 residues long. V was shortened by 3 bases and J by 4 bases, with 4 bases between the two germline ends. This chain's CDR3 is CATSDRADTQYF. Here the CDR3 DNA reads TGTGCCACCAGTGATCGAGCAGATACGCAGTATTTT.

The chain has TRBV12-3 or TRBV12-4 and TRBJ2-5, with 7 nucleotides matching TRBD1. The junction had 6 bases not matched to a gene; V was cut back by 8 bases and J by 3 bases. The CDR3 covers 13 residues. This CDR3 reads CASRLGTEETQYF. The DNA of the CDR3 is TGTGCCAGCCGGCTAGGGACAGAAGAGACCCAGTACTTC.

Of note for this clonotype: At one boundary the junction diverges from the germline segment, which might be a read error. The CDR3 DNA reads as TGTGCCAGCAGCCCATTCGTTAGGGACCTACCTAACTATGACTACACCTTC. This encodes CASSPFVRDLPNYDYTF. The genes are TRBV5-6 and TRBJ1-2; TRBD1 might be the D (5 bases). CDR1 is SGHDT, CDR2 YYEEEE, per germline. This CDR3 contains 17 residues.

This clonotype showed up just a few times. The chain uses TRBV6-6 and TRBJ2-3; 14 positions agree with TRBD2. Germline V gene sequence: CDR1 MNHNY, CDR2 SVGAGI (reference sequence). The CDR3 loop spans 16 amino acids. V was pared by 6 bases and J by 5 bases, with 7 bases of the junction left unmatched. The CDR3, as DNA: TGTGCCAGCAGAAGACTAGCGGGGGGGCCCGGAGATACGCAGTATTTT. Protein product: CASRRLAGGPGDTQYF.

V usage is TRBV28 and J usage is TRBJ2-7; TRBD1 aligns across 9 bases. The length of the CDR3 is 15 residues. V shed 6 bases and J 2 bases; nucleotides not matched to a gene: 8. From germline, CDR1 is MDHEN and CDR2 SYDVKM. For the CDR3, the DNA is TGTGCCAGCAGAATTGGGACAGGGAATACCTACGAGCAGTACTTC. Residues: CASRIGTGNTYEQYF.

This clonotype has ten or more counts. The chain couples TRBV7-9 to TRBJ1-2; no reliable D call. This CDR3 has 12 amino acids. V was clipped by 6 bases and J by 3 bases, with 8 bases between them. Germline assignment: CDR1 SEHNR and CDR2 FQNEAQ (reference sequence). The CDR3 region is CASSLDHYGYTF. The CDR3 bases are TGTGCCAGCAGTTTGGACCACTATGGCTACACCTTC.

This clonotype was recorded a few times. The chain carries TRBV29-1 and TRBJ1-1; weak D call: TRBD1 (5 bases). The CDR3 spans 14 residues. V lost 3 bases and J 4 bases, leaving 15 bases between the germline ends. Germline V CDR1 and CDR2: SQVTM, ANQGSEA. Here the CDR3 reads CSVELRGSGTEAFF. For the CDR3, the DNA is TGCAGCGTTGAGCTGAGGGGAAGCGGCACTGAAGCTTTCTTT. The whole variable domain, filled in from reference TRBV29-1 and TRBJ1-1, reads SAVISQKPSRDICQRGTSLTIQCQVDSQVTMMFWYRQQPGQSLTLIATANQGSEATYESGFVIDKFPISRPNLTFSTLTVSNMSPEDSSIYLCSVELRGSGTEAFFGQGTRLTVV.